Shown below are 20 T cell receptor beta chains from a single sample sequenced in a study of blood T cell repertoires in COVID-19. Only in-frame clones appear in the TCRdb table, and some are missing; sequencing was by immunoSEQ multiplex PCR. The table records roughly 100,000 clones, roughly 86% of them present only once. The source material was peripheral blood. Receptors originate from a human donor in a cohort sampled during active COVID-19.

The chain's CDR3 is CASSPGTGNYNEQFF. The CDR3 DNA is TGTGCCAGCAGCCCTGGGACAGGCAACTACAATGAGCAGTTCTTC. The chain links TRBV7-3 to TRBJ2-1, with TRBD1 matching 8 bases. Unmatched junction bases numbered 6, after V lost 5 bases and J lost 3 bases. The germline V gene encodes CDR1 SGHTA and CDR2 FQGTGA. The CDR3 covers 15 residues.

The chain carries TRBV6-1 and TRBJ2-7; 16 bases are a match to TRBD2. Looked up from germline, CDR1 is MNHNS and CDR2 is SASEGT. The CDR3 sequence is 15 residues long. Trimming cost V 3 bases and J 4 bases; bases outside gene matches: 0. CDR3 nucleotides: TGTGCCAGCAGTGAGGGACTAGCGGGAGGGTACGAGCAGTACTTC. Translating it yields CASSEGLAGGYEQYF.

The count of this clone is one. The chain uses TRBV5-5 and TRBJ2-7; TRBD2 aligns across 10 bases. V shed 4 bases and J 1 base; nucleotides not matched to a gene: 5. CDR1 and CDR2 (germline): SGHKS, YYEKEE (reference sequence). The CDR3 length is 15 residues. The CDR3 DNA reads TGTGCCAGCAGCCGGGAACTAGCGGGGTCCTACGAGCAGTACTTC. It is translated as CASSRELAGSYEQYF. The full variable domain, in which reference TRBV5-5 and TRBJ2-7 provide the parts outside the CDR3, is DAGVTQSPTHLIKTRGQQVTLRCSPISGHKSVSWYQQVLGQGPQFIFQYYEKEERGRGNFPDRFSARQFPNYSSELNVNALLLGDSALYLCASSRELAGSYEQYFGPGTRLTVT.

The CDR3 reads CASSLSGDSHTLFF. The CDR3 nucleotides read TGTGCCAGCAGTTTATCGGGGGACAGCCACACGCTGTTTTTT. This sequence joins TRBV27 and TRBJ1-4, with TRBD1 matching 7 bases. The CDR3 is 14 residues long. Germline trimming cut 0 bases from V and 14 bases from J; bases unmatched to any gene: 9. CDR1 is MNHEY, CDR2 SMNVEV, per germline (reference sequence). The whole variable domain, remainder taken from reference TRBV27 and TRBJ1-4, is EAQVTQNPRYLITVTGKKLTVTCSQNMNHEYMSWYRQDPGLGLRQIYYSMNVEVTDKGDVPEGYKVSRKEKRNFPLILESPSPNQTSLYFCASSLSGDSHTLFFGSGTQLSVL.

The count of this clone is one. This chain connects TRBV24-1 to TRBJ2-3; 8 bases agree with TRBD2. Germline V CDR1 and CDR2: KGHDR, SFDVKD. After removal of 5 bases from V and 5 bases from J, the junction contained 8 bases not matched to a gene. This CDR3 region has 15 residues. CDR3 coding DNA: TGTGCCACCAGTGGAGGTACGGGAGGGGTAGATACGCAGTATTTT. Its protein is CATSGGTGGVDTQYF.

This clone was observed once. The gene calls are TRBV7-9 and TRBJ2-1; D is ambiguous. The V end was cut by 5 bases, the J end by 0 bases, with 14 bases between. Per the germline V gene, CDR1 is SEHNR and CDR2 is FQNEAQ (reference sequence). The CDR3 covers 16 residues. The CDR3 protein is CASSPPLRLSYNEQFF. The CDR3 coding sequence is TGTGCCAGCAGCCCCCCTCTGCGGCTCTCCTACAATGAGCAGTTCTTC.

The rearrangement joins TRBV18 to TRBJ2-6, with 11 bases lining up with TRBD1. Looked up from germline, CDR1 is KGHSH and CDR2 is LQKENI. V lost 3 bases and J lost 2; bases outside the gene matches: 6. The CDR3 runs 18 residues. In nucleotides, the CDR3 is TGTGCCAGCTCACCCAGTGCGGGACAGGGGGCTGGGGCCAACGTCCTGACTTTC. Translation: CASSPSAGQGAGANVLTF.

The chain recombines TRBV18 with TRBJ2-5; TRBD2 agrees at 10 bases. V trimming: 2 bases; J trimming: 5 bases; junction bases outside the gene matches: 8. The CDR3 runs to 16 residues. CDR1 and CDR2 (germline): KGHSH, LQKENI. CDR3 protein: CASSPASGGAWETQYF. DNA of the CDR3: TGTGCCAGCTCACCAGCGAGCGGGGGGGCCTGGGAGACCCAGTACTTC.

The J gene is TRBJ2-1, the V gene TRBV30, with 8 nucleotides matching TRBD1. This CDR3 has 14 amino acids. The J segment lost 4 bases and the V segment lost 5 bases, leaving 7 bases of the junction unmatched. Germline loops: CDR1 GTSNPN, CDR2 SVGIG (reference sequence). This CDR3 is CAWHPGTGYNEQFF. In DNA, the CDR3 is TGTGCCTGGCATCCAGGGACAGGTTACAATGAGCAGTTCTTC.

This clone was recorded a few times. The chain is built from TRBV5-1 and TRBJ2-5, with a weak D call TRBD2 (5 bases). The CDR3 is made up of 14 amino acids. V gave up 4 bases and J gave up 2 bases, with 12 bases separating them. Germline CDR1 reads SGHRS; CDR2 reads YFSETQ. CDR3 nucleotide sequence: TGCGCCAGCAGCGGAACTAGGCCGCAAGAGACCCAGTACTTC. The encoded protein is CASSGTRPQETQYF. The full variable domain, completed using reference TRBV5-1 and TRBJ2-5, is KAGVTQTPRYLIKTRGQQVTLSCSPISGHRSVSWYQQTPGQGLQFLFEYFSETQRNKGNFPGRFSGRQFSNSRSEMNVSTLELGDSALYLCASSGTRPQETQYFGPGTRLLVL.

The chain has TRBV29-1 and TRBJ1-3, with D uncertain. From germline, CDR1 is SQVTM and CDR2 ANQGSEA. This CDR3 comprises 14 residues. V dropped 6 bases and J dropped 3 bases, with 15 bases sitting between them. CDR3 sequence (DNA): TGCAGCGTGGGTCTTCTAGGCAGTGGAAACACCATATATTTT. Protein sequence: CSVGLLGSGNTIYF.

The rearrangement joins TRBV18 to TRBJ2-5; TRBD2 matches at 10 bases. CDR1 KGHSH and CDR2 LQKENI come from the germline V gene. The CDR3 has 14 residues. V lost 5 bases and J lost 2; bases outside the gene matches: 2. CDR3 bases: TGTGCCAGCTCAGTAGCGGGGGGACAAGAGACCCAGTACTTC. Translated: CASSVAGGQETQYF.

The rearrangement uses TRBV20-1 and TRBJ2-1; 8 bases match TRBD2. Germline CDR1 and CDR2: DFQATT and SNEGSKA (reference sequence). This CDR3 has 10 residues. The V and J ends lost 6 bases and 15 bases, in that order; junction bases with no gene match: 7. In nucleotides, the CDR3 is TGCAGTGCCAAGCGGGAGTTTACGTTCTTC. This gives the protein CSAKREFTFF.

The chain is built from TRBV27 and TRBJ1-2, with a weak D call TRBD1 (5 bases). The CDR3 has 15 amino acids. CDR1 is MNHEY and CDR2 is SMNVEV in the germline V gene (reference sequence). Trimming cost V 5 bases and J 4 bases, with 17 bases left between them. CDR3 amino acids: CASSPLGAVGYGYTF. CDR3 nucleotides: TGTGCCAGCAGTCCCCTTGGGGCGGTGGGCTATGGCTACACCTTC.

Here the CDR3 DNA reads TGTGCCAGCAGCTTAGTGGGACAGGTTCAAGAGACCCAGTACTTC. Its protein is CASSLVGQVQETQYF. This sequence joins TRBV7-2 and TRBJ2-5, with TRBD1 identical over 8 bases. This CDR3 has 15 residues. Germline CDR1 SGHTA, CDR2 FQGNSA. V lost 1 base to trimming and J lost 2 bases; unmatched junction nucleotides: 3.

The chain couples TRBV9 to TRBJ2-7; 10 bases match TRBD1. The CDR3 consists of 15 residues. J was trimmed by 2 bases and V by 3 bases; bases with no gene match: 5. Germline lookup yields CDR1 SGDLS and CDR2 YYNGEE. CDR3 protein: CASSAQGTGAYEQYF. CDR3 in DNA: TGTGCCAGCAGCGCCCAGGGGACAGGGGCCTACGAGCAGTACTTC.

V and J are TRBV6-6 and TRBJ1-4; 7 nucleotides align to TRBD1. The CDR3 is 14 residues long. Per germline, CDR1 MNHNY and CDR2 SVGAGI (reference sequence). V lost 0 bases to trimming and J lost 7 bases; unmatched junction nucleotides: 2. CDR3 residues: CASSYSGGFEKLFF. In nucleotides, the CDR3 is TGTGCCAGCAGTTACTCAGGGGGCTTTGAAAAACTGTTTTTT.

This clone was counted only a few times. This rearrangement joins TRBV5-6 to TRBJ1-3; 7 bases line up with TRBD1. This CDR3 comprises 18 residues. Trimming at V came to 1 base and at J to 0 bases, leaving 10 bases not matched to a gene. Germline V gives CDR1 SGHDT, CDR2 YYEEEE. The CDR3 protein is CASSLWRQGDDSGNTIYF. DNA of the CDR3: TGTGCCAGCAGCTTGTGGAGACAGGGTGACGACTCTGGAAACACCATATATTTT.

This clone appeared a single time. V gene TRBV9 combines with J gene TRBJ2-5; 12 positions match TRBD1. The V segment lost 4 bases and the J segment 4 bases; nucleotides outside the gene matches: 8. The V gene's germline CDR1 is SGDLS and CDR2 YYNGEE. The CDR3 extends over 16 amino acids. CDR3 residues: CASSQMGQGAGETQYF. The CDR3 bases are TGTGCCAGCAGCCAGATGGGACAGGGGGCAGGAGAGACCCAGTACTTC.

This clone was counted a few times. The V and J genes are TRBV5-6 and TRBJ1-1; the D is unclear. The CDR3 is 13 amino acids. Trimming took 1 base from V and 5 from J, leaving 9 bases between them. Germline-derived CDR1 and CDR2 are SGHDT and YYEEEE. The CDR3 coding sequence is TGTGCCAGCAGCTTGTCGGGATGGACTGAAGCTTTCTTT. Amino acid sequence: CASSLSGWTEAFF.